This TCR beta chain derives from a study of blood T cell repertoires in COVID-19. Overall study context: Sites in the United States, Italy and Spain provided acute and convalescent COVID-19 samples. From T cells, B-cell-depleted T cells, or PBMCs came the material, which was cDNA or gDNA.

Sequencing used immunoSEQ multiplex PCR; TCRdb keeps in-frame clones, though not all of them. The sample lists under 200,000 clones, around 87% occurring once. It was during active infection that Seattle patients were enrolled and then longitudinally followed. The length of the CDR3 is 13 residues. Germline CDR1 is MDHEN and CDR2 is SYDVKM. The ends were cut back, 2 bases at V and 5 bases at J, with 9 bases in the middle. Sequencing was performed on peripheral blood. The TCR comes from a man between 60 and 75 years old with COVID-19, enrolled during active disease. This chain joins TRBV28 and TRBJ2-5; D is unclear. The CDR3 sequence is CASSLDSVETQYF. CDR3 DNA sequence: TGTGCCAGCAGTTTAGACTCGGTCGAGACCCAGTACTTC. Variable domain in full (rest from reference TRBV28 and TRBJ2-5): DVKVTQSSRYLVKRTGEKVFLECVQDMDHENMFWYRQDPGLGLRLIYFSYDVKMKEKGDIPEGYSVSREKKERFSLILESASTNQTSMYLCASSLDSVETQYFGPGTRLLVL.